This is a list of T cell receptor beta chains from one sample in a study of graft-versus-host responses after intestinal transplantation. Clones were sequenced by immunoSEQ multiplex PCR, and TCRdb holds only the in-frame ones, with some missing. The sample has over 85,000 clones, approximately 94% seen once; the top ten hold roughly 0.2%. Their antigen targets remain unknown. Sequencing was performed on unstimulated CD4+ T cells sorted from spleen or lymph node cells, taken before transplant. The receptors were gathered from a human donor who was the organ donor for an intestinal transplant. Both conserved end residues are part of each CDR3. The D gene is left open where the match is weak. Clone size is given for some rows only: seen once, a few or many times, or a class if the clone is expanded.

TRBV6-5	TRBD1	-	TRBJ1-2	CASKRTGSGYTF	TGTGCCAGCAAAAGGACAGGGAGTGGCTACACCTTC
TRBV12-1	-	-	TRBJ2-2	CASSYGRDRDYWNTGELFF	TGTGCCAGCAGCTATGGACGGGACAGGGACTACTGGAACACCGGGGAGCTGTTTTTT
TRBV5-6	TRBD1	-	TRBJ1-5	CASSETKLTGGSSNQPQHF	TGTGCCAGCAGCGAAACGAAACTAACAGGGGGAAGTAGCAATCAGCCCCAGCATTTT
TRBV18	-	once	TRBJ1-2	CASSPGAENYGYTF	TGTGCCAGCTCACCCGGGGCGGAAAACTATGGCTACACCTTC
TRBV29-1	TRBD2	-	TRBJ2-7	CSVLLAGKSYEQYF	TGCAGCGTGTTACTAGCGGGGAAATCCTACGAGCAGTACTTC
TRBV18	TRBD1	-	TRBJ2-7	CASSQNQGTGDNEQYF	TGTGCCAGCTCACAGAACCAAGGGACAGGGGACAACGAGCAGTACTTC
TRBV10-3	-	-	TRBJ1-6	CAISETTTFGNSPLHF	TGTGCCATCAGTGAGACGACCACCTTCGGGAATTCACCCCTCCACTTT
TRBV28	TRBD1	-	TRBJ1-2	CASIRTGGWSYGYTF	TGTGCCAGCATCCGAACAGGGGGCTGGAGCTATGGCTACACCTTC
TRBV9	-	-	TRBJ1-1	CASSVQSDHRTEAFF	TGTGCCAGCAGCGTCCAGAGTGATCATCGAACTGAAGCTTTCTTT
TRBV7-9	TRBD1	-	TRBJ1-5	CASSLEGQGHQPQHF	TGTGCCAGCAGCTTAGAGGGACAGGGACATCAGCCCCAGCATTTT
TRBV6-6	-	few	TRBJ1-3	CASSRGSGNTIYF	TGTGCCAGCAGTCGGGGCTCTGGAAACACCATATATTTT
TRBV29-1	TRBD1	-	TRBJ2-5	CSVETGAQETQYF	TGCAGCGTGGAGACAGGGGCCCAAGAGACCCAGTACTTC
TRBV5-4	-	-	TRBJ2-3	CASSVDSTTDTQYF	TGTGCCAGCAGCGTAGACAGTACCACAGATACGCAGTATTTT
TRBV2	-	-	TRBJ2-2	CASSEAGTGELFF	TGTGCCAGCAGTGAAGCGGGAACCGGGGAGCTGTTTTTT
TRBV18	-	-	TRBJ2-7	CASSTSRDSGYEQYF	TGTGCCAGCTCAACATCCCGGGACTCGGGGTACGAGCAGTACTTC
TRBV7-8	-	-	TRBJ1-5	CASSLAGKTINQPQHF	TGTGCCAGCAGCTTAGCGGGGAAGACGATAAATCAGCCCCAGCATTTT
TRBV6-5	-	-	TRBJ1-3	CASSRSQGSGNTIYF	TGTGCCAGCAGCCGATCCCAGGGGTCCGGAAACACCATATATTTT
TRBV10-3	TRBD2	-	TRBJ2-1	CAISGSSGAMYNEQFF	TGTGCCATCAGTGGGTCTAGCGGGGCTATGTACAATGAGCAGTTCTTC
TRBV5-1	-	-	TRBJ1-4	CASSQNEKLFF	TGCGCCAGCAGCCAAAATGAAAAACTGTTTTTT
TRBV18	-	-	TRBJ1-3	CASSPQAGFVSGNTIYF	TGTGCCAGCTCACCGCAGGCGGGGTTTGTCTCTGGAAACACCATATATTTT
TRBV6-6	TRBD1	-	TRBJ2-7	CASNYRQGAPLYEQYF	TGTGCCAGCAATTACCGACAGGGGGCGCCCCTATACGAGCAGTACTTC
TRBV28	-	-	TRBJ2-4	CASTPVLAKNIQYF	TGTGCCAGCACCCCAGTCCTAGCCAAAAACATTCAGTACTTC
TRBV19	-	-	TRBJ1-6	CASSVANSPLHF	TGTGCCAGTAGCGTGGCTAATTCACCCCTCCACTTT
TRBV7-9	-	once	TRBJ1-4	CASSLRGADNEKLFF	TGTGCCAGCAGCTTACGGGGGGCAGACAATGAAAAACTGTTTTTT
TRBV11-3	-	-	TRBJ2-2	CASSYRANTGELFF	TGTGCCAGCAGCTACCGAGCTAACACCGGGGAGCTGTTTTTT
TRBV19	-	-	TRBJ1-6	CASSTGTNNSPLHF	TGTGCCAGTAGCACCGGGACAAATAATTCACCCCTCCACTTT
TRBV27	-	-	TRBJ1-1	CASSFWVGTEAFF	TGTGCCAGCAGTTTCTGGGTTGGGACTGAAGCTTTCTTT
TRBV7-2	TRBD1	-	TRBJ2-4	CASSLSGQASKKNIQYF	TGTGCCAGCAGCTTATCGGGACAGGCGTCCAAGAAAAACATTCAGTACTTC
TRBV4-1	-	-	TRBJ1-2	CASSQDRTALYGYTF	TGCGCCAGCAGCCAAGACCGGACAGCTCTTTATGGCTACACCTTC
TRBV20-1	-	-	TRBJ1-2	CSAGHNYGYTF	TGCAGTGCTGGACATAACTATGGCTACACCTTC
TRBV2	TRBD1	-	TRBJ1-1	CASRDDRVATEAFF	TGTGCCAGCAGAGACGACAGGGTGGCCACTGAAGCTTTCTTT
TRBV19	TRBD1	-	TRBJ1-4	CASSPDRVAISREKLFF	TGTGCCAGTAGTCCGGACAGGGTCGCCATTAGTCGGGAAAAACTGTTTTTT
TRBV28	-	few	TRBJ1-2	CASSSGAQNYGYTF	TGTGCCAGCAGCTCGGGGGCACAAAACTATGGCTACACCTTC
TRBV25-1	-	once	TRBJ1-6	CASRPPGGAYNSPLHF	TGTGCCAGCAGACCCCCGGGGGGCGCCTATAATTCACCCCTCCACTTT
TRBV5-1	-	once	TRBJ1-4	CASSLDYTNEKLFF	TGCGCCAGCAGCTTGGATTACACTAATGAAAAACTGTTTTTT
TRBV5-4	TRBD1	once	TRBJ2-7	CASSLKGQGSGEQYF	TGTGCCAGCAGCTTGAAGGGACAGGGGTCTGGGGAGCAGTACTTC
TRBV28	TRBD1	-	TRBJ1-1	CASSSLTGRAEAFF	TGTGCCAGCAGTTCCCTGACAGGGAGGGCTGAAGCTTTCTTT